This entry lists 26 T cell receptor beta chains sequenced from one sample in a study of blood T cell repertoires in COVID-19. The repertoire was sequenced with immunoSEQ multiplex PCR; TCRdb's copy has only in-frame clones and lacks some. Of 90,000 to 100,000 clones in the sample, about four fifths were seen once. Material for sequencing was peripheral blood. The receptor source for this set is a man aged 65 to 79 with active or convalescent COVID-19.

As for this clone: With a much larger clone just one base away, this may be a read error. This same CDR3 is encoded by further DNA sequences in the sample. CDR3 sequence (DNA): TGTGCCAGCACGGACAGGAACCGGCAATTCTTC. This codes for CASTDRNRQFF. V and J are TRBV2 and TRBJ2-1, with 7 bases identical to TRBD1. V lost 7 bases to trimming and J lost 16 bases; unmatched junction nucleotides: 10. The germline V gene has CDR1 SNHLY and CDR2 FYNNEI. The CDR3 consists of 11 residues.

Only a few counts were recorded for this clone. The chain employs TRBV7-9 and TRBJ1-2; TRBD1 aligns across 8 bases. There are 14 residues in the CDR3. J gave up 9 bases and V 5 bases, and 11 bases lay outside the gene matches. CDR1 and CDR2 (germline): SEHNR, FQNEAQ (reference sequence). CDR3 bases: TGTGCCAGCAGCCCTAGGACAGGGAATATTAGCTACACCTTC. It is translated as CASSPRTGNISYTF.

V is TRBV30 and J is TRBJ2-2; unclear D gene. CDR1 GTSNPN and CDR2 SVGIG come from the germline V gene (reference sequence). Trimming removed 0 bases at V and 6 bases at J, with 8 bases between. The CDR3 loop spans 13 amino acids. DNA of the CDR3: TGTGCCTGGAGTGTTCCCCCGTCCGGGGAGCTGTTTTTT. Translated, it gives CAWSVPPSGELFF. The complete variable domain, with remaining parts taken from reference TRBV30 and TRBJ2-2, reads SQTIHQWPATLVQPVGSPLSLECTVEGTSNPNLYWYRQAAGRGLQLLFYSVGIGQISSEVPQNLSASRPQDRQFILSSKKLLLSDSGFYLCAWSVPPSGELFFGEGSRLTVL.

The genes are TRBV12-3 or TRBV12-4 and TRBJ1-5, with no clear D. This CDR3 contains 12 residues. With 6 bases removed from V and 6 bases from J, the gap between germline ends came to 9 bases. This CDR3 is CASRQSGQPQHF. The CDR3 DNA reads TGTGCCAGCAGGCAATCGGGTCAGCCCCAGCATTTT.

CDR3 sequence: CASIQEGGRNSPLHF. The CDR3 nucleotides read TGTGCCAGCATCCAAGAGGGAGGACGAAATTCACCCCTCCACTTT. The gene calls are TRBV5-5 and TRBJ1-6; D unclear. In germline, CDR1 is SGHKS, CDR2 YYEKEE (reference sequence). The V end was cut by 6 bases, the J end by 7 bases, with 17 bases between. This CDR3 has 15 amino acids.

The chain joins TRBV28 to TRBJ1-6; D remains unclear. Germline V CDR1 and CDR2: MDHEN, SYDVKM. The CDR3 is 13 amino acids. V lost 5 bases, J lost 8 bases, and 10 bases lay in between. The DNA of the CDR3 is TGTGCCAGCAGTCTGGAGATCTATTCACCCCTCCACTTT. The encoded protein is CASSLEIYSPLHF.

CDR3 loop: CASSLRPDNPYNEQFF. CDR3 nucleotide sequence: TGCGCCAGCAGCCTACGACCGGACAACCCCTACAATGAGCAGTTCTTC. This chain joins TRBV5-1 and TRBJ2-1, with a possible D match to TRBD1 (5 bases). CDR3 length: 16 amino acids. CDR1 SGHRS and CDR2 YFSETQ come from the germline V gene. V was clipped by 4 bases and J by 2 bases, with 16 bases between them.

CDR3 in amino acids: CASSLRDRGNFEAFF. Written as DNA, the CDR3 is TGTGCCAGCAGCTTACGGGACAGGGGGAATTTTGAAGCTTTCTTT. The chain links TRBV11-1 to TRBJ1-1; 11 bases agree with TRBD1. Germline values: CDR1 SGHAT, CDR2 FQDESV (reference sequence). This CDR3 is built from 15 residues. The V gene end was trimmed by 2 bases and the J gene end by 7 bases; junction bases not matched to a gene: 6. The full variable domain, completed using reference TRBV11-1 and TRBJ1-1, is EAEVAQSPRYKITEKSQAVAFWCDPISGHATLYWYRQILGQGPELLVQFQDESVVDDSQLPKDRFSAERLKGVDSTLKIQPAELGDSAMYLCASSLRDRGNFEAFFGQGTRLTVV.

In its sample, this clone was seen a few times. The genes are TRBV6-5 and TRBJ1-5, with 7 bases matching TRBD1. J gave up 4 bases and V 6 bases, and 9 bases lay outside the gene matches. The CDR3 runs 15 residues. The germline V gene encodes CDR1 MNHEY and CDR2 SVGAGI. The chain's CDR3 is CASSLTGVDNQPQHF. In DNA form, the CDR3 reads TGTGCCAGCAGCCTAACAGGGGTCGATAATCAGCCCCAGCATTTT.

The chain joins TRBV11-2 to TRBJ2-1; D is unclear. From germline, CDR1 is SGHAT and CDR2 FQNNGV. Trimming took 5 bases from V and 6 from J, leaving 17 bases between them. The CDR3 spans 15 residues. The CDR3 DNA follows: TGTGCCAGCAGCCCCCTCTCGAGTCAAATCAATGAGCAGTTCTTC. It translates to CASSPLSSQINEQFF.

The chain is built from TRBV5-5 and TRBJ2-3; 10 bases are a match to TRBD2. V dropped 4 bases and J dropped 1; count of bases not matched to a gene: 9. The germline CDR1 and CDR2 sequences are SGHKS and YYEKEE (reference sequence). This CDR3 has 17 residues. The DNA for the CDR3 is TGTGCCAGCAGCAGAGCGGGGGGGACGACCGGCACAGATACGCAGTATTTT. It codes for CASSRAGGTTGTDTQYF. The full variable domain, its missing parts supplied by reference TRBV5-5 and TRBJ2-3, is DAGVTQSPTHLIKTRGQQVTLRCSPISGHKSVSWYQQVLGQGPQFIFQYYEKEERGRGNFPDRFSARQFPNYSSELNVNALLLGDSALYLCASSRAGGTTGTDTQYFGPGTRLTVL.

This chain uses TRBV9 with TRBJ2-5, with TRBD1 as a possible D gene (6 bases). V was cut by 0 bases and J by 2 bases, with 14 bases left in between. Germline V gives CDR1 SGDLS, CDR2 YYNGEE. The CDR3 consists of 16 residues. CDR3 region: CASSVGDTRRQETQYF. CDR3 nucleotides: TGTGCCAGCAGCGTAGGGGACACACGTAGACAAGAGACCCAGTACTTC.

The CDR3 DNA reads as TGTGCCAGCAGTTCCCGGGACAGGGAGAATGAAAAACTGTTTTTT. It specifies CASSSRDRENEKLFF. The chain links TRBV6-1 to TRBJ1-4; 9 bases are a match to TRBD1. CDR1 MNHNS and CDR2 SASEGT come from the germline V gene. The J segment lost 5 bases and the V segment lost 5 bases, leaving 6 bases of the junction unmatched. The CDR3 sequence is 15 residues long.

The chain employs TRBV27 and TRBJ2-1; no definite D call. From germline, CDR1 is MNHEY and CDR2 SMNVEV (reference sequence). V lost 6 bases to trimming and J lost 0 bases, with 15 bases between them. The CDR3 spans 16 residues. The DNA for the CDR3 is TGTGCCAGCAGGGGCCCGCGATGGGCCTCCTACAATGAGCAGTTCTTC. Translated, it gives CASRGPRWASYNEQFF.

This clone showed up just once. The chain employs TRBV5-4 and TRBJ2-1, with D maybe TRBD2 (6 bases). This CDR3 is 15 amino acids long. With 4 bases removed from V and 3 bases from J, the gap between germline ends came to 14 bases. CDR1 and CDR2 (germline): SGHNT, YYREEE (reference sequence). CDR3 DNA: TGTGCCAGCAGCCCGAACGGGGGTAACTACAATGAGCAGTTCTTC. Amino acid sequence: CASSPNGGNYNEQFF.

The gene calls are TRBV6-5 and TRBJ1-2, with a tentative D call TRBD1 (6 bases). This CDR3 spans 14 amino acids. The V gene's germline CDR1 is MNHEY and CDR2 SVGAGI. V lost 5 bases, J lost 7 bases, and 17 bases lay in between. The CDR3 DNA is TGTGCCAGCAGTCTTGCTACAGGGCAGGGTGGCTACACCTTC. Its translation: CASSLATGQGGYTF.

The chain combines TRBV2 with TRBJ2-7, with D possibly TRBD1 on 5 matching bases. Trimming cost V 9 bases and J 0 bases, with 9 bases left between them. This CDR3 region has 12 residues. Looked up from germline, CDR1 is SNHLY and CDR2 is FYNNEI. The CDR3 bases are TGTGCCAGTCAAGACAGCTCCTACGAGCAGTACTTC. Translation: CASQDSSYEQYF.

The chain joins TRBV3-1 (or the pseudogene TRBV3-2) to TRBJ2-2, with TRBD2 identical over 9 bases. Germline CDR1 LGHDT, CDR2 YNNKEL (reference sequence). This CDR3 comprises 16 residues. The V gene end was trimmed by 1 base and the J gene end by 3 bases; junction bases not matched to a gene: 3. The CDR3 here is CASSQGGGAHTGELFF. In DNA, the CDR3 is TGTGCCAGCAGCCAAGGCGGGGGGGCTCACACCGGGGAGCTGTTTTTT.

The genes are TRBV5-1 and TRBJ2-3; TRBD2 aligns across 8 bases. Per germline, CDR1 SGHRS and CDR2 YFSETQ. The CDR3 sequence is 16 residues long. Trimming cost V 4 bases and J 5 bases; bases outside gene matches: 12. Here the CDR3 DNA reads TGCGCCAGCAGCCAAGCGGGGGATCCCCAGGGAGATACGCAGTATTTT. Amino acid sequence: CASSQAGDPQGDTQYF.

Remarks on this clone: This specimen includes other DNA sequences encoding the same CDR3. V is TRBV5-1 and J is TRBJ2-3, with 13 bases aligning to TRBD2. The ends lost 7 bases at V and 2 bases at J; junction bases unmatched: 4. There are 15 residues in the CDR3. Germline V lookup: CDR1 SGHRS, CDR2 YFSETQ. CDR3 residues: CASSTSGGPTDTQYF. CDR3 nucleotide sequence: TGCGCCAGCTCGACTAGCGGGGGGCCCACAGATACGCAGTATTTT.

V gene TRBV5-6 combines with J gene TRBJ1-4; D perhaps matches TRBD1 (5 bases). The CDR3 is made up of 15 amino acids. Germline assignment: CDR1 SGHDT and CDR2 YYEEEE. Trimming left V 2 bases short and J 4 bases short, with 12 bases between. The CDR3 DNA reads TGTGCCAGCAGCTTTTTCTCAGGGTTTAATGAAAAACTGTTTTTT. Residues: CASSFFSGFNEKLFF.

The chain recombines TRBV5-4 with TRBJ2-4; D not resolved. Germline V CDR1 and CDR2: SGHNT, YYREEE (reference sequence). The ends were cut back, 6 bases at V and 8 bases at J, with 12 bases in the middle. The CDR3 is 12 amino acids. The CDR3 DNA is TGTGCCAGCACAAGTCCCGGAGACATTCAGTACTTC. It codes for CASTSPGDIQYF.

CDR3 amino acids: CASSPILAPGYEQYF. The CDR3 region has the DNA TGTGCCAGCTCACCGATACTAGCGCCCGGGTACGAGCAGTACTTC. The chain couples TRBV18 to TRBJ2-7, with 7 bases fitting TRBD2. The V gene's germline CDR1 is KGHSH and CDR2 LQKENI. V lost 3 bases and J lost 4; bases outside the gene matches: 9. The CDR3 has 15 residues.

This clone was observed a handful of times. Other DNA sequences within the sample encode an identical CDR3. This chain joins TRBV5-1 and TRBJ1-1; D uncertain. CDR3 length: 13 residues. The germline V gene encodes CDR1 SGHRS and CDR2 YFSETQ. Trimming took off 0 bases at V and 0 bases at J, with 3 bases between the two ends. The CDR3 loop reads CASSLAVNTEAFF. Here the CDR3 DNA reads TGCGCCAGCAGCTTGGCGGTGAACACTGAAGCTTTCTTT.

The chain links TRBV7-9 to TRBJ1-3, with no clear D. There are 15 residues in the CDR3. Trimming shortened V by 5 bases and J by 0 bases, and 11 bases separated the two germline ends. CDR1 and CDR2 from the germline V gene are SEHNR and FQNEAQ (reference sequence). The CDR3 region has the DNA TGTGCCAGCAGCCCCGGTATTATCTCTGGAAACACCATATATTTT. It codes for CASSPGIISGNTIYF.

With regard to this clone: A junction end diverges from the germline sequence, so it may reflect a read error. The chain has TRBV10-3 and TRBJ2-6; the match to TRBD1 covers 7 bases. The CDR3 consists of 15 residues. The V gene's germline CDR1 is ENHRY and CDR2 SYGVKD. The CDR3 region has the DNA TGTGCCATCAGTGATGGACAGGCTGGAGCCAACGTCCTGACTTTC. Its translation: CAISDGQAGANVLTF.